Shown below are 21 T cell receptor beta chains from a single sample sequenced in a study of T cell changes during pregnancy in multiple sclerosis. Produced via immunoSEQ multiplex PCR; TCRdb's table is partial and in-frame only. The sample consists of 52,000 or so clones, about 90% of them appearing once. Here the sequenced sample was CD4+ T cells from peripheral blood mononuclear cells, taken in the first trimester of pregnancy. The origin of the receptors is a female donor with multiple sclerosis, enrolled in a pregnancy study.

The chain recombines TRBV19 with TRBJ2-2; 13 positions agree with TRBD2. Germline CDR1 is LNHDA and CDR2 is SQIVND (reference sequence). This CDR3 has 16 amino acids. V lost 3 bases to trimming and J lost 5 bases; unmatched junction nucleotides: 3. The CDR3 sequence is CASSMGTSGATGELFF. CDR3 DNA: TGTGCCAGTAGTATGGGGACTAGCGGGGCAACCGGGGAGCTGTTTTTT.

CDR3 DNA: TGTGCCAGCAGCCGACGACGGAAGACAGGGATTCGCACAGATACGCAGTATTTT. This encodes CASSRRRKTGIRTDTQYF. This chain links TRBV13 with TRBJ2-3; 7 bases align to TRBD1. CDR3 length: 18 amino acids. Germline CDR1 reads PRHDT; CDR2 reads FYEKMQ (reference sequence). With V trimmed by 5 bases and J by 1 base, 15 bases remained unmatched.

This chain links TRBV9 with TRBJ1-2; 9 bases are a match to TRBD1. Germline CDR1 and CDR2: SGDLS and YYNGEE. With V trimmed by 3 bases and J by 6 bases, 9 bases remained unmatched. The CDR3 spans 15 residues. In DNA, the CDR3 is TGTGCCAGCAGCGGTTACAGGGGGCCGAGGGATGGCTACACCTTC. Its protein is CASSGYRGPRDGYTF.

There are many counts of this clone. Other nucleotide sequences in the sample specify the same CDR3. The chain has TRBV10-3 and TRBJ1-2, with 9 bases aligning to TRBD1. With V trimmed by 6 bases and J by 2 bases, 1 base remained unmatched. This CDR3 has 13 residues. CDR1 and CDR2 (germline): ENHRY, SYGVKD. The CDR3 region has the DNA TGTGCCATCAGCGGACAGGGGAACTATGGCTACACCTTC. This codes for CAISGQGNYGYTF.

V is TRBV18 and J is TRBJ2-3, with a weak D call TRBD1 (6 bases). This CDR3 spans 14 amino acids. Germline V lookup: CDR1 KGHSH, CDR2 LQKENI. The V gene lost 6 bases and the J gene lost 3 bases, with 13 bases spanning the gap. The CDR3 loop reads CASSPRDITDTQYF. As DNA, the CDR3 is TGTGCCAGCTCTCCTAGGGACATAACAGATACGCAGTATTTT.

The CDR3 DNA follows: TGCAGCGTTAGCGACAGAAACGAGCAGTACTTC. Its translation is CSVSDRNEQYF. The rearrangement uses TRBV29-1 and TRBJ2-7; the D gene is possibly TRBD1 (5 bases). V dropped 5 bases and J dropped 5 bases, with 10 bases sitting between them. CDR3 length: 11 amino acids. The germline gives CDR1 SQVTM, CDR2 ANQGSEA.

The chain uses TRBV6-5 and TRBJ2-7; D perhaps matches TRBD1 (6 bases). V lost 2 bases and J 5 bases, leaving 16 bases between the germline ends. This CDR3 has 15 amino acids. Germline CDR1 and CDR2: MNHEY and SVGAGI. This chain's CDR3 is CASSYGGQALNEQYF. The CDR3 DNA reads TGTGCCAGCAGTTACGGGGGCCAGGCCTTGAACGAGCAGTACTTC.

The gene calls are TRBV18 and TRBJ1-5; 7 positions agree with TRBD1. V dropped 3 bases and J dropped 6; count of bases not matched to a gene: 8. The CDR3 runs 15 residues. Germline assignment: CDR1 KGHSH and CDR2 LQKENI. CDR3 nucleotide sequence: TGTGCCAGCTCACCTGGACAGGTTGGTACTCAGCCCCAGCATTTT. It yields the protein CASSPGQVGTQPQHF.

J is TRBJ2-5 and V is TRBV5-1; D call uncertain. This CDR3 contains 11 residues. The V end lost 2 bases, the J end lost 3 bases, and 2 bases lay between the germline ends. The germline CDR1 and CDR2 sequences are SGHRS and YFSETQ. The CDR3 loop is CASSFKETQYF. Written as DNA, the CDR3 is TGCGCCAGCAGCTTTAAAGAGACCCAGTACTTC.

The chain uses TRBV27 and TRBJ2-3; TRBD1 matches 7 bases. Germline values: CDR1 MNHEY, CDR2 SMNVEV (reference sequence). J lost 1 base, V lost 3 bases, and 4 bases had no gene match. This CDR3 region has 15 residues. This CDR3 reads CASSLRGQGTDTQYF. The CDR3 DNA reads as TGTGCCAGCAGTTTGAGGGGGCAGGGCACAGATACGCAGTATTTT.

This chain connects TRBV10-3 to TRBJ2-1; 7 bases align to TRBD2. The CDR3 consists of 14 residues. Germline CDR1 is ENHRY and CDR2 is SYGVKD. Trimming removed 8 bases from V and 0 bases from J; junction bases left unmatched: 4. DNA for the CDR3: TGTGCCATCTCGCGCGGGAGCTCCTACAATGAGCAGTTCTTC. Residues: CAISRGSSYNEQFF.

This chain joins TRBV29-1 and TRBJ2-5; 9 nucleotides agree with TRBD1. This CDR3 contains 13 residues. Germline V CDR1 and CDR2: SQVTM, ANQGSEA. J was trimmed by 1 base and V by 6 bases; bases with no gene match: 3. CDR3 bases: TGCAGCGTGGGACAGGGCCCCCAAGAGACCCAGTACTTC. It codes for CSVGQGPQETQYF.

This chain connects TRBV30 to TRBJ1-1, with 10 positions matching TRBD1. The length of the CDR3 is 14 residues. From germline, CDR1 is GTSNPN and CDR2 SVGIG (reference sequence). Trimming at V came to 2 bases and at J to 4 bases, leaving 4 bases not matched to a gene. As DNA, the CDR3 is TGTGCCTGGAGTTTTCGGACAGGGGGCACTGAAGCTTTCTTT. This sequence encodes CAWSFRTGGTEAFF.

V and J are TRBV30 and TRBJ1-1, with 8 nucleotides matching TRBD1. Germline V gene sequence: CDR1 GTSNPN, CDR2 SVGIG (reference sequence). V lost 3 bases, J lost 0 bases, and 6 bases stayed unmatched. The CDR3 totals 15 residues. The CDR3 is CAWRGTGRMNTEAFF. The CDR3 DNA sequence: TGTGCCTGGAGAGGGACAGGCCGAATGAACACTGAAGCTTTCTTT.

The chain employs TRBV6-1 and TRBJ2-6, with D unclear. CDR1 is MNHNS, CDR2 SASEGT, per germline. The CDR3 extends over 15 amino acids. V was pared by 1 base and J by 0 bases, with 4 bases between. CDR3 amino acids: CASSEGLSGANVLTF. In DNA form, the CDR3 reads TGTGCCAGCAGTGAAGGGCTCTCTGGGGCCAACGTCCTGACTTTC.

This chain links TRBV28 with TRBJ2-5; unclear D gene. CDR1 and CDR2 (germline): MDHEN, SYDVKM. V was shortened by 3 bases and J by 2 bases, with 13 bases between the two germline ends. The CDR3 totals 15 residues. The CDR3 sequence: CASSLIGSQQETQYF. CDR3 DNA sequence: TGTGCCAGCAGTTTGATCGGTTCCCAACAAGAGACCCAGTACTTC.

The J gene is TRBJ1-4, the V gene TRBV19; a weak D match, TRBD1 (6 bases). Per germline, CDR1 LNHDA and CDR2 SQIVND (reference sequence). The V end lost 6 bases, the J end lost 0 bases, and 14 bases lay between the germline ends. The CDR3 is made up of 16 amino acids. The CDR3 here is CASRRTELTTNEKLFF. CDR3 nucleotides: TGTGCCAGTAGGAGGACAGAATTAACAACTAATGAAAAACTGTTTTTT.

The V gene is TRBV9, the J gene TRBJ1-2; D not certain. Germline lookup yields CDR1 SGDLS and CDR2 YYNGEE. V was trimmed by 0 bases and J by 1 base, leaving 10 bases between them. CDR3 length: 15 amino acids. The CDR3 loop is CASSVAERINYGYTF. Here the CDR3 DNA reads TGTGCCAGCAGCGTAGCTGAGCGTATTAACTATGGCTACACCTTC. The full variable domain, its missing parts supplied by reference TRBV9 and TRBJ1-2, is DSGVTQTPKHLITATGQRVTLRCSPRSGDLSVYWYQQSLDQGLQFLIQYYNGEERAKGNILERFSAQQFPDLHSELNLSSLELGDSALYFCASSVAERINYGYTFGSGTRLTVV.

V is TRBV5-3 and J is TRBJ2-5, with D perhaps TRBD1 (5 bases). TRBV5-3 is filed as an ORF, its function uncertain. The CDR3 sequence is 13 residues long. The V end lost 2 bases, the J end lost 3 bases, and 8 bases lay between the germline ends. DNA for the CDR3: TGTGCCAGAAGCTTCCCCAGGGAAGAGACCCAGTACTTC. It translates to CARSFPREETQYF.

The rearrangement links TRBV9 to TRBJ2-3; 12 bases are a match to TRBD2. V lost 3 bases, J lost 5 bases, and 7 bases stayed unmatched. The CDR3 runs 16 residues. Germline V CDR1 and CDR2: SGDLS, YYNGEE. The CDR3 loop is CASSATSGRGIDTQYF. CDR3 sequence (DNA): TGTGCCAGCAGCGCGACTAGCGGGAGAGGTATAGATACGCAGTATTTT.

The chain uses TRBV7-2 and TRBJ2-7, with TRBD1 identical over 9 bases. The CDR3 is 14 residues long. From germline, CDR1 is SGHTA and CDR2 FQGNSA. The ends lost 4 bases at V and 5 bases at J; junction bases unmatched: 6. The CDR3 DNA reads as TGTGCCAGCAGCTCACAGGGGGCAATCAACGAGCAGTACTTC. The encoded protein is CASSSQGAINEQYF.